This T cell receptor beta chain was documented in a study of T cell responses to AZD1222 COVID-19 vaccine. Assay used: immunoSEQ multiplex PCR; TCRdb lists only in-frame clones, some missing. The repertoire has about 110,000 clones, more than 70% of them found once; the top ten carry 6.6%. Germline loops: CDR1 SQVTM, CDR2 ANQGSEA. The V gene lost 4 bases and the J gene lost 2 bases, with 10 bases spanning the gap. The CDR3 covers 13 residues. This chain uses TRBV29-1 with TRBJ2-3; unclear D gene. This clonotype originated in an adult in good health. The starting material was peripheral blood, obtained on day 0 of AZD1222 vaccination. This CDR3 reads CSVVHTYTDTQYF. The CDR3 DNA reads TGCAGCGTTGTGCACACATACACAGATACGCAGTATTTT.